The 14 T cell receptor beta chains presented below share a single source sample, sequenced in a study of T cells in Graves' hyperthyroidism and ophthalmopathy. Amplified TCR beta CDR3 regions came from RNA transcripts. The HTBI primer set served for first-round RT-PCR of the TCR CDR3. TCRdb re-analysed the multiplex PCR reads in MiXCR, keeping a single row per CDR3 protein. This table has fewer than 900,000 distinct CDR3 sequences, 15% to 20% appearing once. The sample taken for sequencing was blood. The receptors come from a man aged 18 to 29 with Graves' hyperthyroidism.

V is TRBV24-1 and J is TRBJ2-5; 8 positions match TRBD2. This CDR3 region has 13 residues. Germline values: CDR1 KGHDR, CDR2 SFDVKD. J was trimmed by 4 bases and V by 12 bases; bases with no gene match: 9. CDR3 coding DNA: TGTGCCTCCTCAAGCGGGAGCGGAGAGACCCAGTACTTC. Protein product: CASSSGSGETQYF.

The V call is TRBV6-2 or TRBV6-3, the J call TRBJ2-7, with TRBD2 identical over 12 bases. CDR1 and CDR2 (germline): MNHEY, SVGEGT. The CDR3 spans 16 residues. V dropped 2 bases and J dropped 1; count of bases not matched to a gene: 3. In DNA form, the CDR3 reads TGTGCCAGCAGTTACGGGACTAGCGGGCGGTCCTACGAGCAGTACTTC. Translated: CASSYGTSGRSYEQYF.

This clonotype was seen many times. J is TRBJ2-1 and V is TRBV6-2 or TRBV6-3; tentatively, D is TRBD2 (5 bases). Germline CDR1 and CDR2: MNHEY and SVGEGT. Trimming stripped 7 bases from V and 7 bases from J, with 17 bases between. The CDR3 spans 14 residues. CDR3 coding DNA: TGTGCCAGCATTAGCGTAACTCGTCCTAATGAGCAGTTCTTC. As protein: CASISVTRPNEQFF.

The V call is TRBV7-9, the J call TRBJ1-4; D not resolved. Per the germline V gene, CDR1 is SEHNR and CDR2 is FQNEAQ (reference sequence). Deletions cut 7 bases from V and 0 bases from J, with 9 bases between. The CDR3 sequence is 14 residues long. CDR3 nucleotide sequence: TGTGCCAGCACCGTAAGGGCAACTAATGAAAAACTGTTTTTT. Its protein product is CASTVRATNEKLFF.

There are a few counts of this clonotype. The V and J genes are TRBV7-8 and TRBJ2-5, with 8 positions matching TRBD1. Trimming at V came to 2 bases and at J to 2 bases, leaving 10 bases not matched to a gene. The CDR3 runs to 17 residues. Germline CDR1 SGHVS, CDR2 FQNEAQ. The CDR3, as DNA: TGTGCCAGCAGCTTAACCCGGACAGGGAGGAGGCAAGAGACCCAGTACTTC. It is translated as CASSLTRTGRRQETQYF. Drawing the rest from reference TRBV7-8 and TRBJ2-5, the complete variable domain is GAGVSQSPRYKVAKRGQDVALRCDPISGHVSLFWYQQALGQGPEFLTYFQNEAQLDKSGLPSDRFFAERPEGSVSTLKIQRTQQEDSAVYLCASSLTRTGRRQETQYFGPGTRLLVL.

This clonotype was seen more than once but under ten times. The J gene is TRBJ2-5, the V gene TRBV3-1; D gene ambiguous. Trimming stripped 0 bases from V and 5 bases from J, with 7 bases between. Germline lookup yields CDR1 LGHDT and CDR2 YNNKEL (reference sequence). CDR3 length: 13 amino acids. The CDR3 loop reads CASSQEIGETQYF. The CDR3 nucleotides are TGTGCCAGCAGCCAAGAAATTGGTGAGACCCAGTACTTC.

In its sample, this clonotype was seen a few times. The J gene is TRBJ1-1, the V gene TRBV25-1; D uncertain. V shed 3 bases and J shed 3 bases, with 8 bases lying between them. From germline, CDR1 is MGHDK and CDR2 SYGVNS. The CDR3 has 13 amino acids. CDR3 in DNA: TGTGCCAGCAGTGATGAAGGGTACACTGAAGCTTTCTTT. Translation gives CASSDEGYTEAFF.

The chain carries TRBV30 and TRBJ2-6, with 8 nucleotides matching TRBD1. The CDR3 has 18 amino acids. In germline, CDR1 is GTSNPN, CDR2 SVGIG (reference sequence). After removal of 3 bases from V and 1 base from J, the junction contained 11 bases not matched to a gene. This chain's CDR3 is CAWRKWDRRESGANVLTF. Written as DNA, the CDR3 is TGTGCCTGGAGAAAATGGGACAGGAGGGAGTCTGGGGCCAACGTCCTGACTTTC.

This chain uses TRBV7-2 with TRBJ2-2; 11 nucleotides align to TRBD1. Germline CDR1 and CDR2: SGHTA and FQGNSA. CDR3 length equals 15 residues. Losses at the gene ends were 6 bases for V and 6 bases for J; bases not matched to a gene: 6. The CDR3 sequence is CASRPGQGGPGELFF. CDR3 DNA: TGTGCCAGCAGACCGGGACAGGGGGGCCCCGGGGAGCTGTTTTTT.

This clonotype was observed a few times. The CDR3 DNA is TGCAGTGCTAGACAGACAGGGGGCGACGGTCAGCCCCAGCATTTT. It encodes CSARQTGGDGQPQHF. The gene calls are TRBV20-1 and TRBJ1-5; 10 nucleotides match TRBD1. J was trimmed by 6 bases and V by 2 bases; bases with no gene match: 7. CDR1 is DFQATT and CDR2 is SNEGSKA in the germline V gene (reference sequence). The CDR3 length is 15 residues.

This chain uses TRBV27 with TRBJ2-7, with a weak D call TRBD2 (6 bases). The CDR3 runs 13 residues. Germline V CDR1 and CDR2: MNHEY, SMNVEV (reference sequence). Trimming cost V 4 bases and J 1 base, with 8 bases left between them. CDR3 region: CASSWGESYEQYF. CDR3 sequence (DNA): TGTGCCAGCAGTTGGGGGGAGTCCTACGAGCAGTACTTC.

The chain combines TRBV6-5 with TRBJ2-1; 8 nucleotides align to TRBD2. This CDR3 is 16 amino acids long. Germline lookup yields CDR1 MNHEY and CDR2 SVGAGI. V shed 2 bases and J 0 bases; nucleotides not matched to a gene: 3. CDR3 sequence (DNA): TGTGCCAGCAGTTACCGAAGCGGGAGCTCCTACAATGAGCAGTTCTTC. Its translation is CASSYRSGSSYNEQFF.

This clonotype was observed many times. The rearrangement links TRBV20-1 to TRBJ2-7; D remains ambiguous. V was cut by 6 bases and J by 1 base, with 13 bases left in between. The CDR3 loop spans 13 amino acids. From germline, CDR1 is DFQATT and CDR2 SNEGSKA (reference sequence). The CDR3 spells CSARPGFSYEQYF. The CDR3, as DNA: TGCAGTGCCAGACCTGGGTTTTCCTACGAGCAGTACTTC.

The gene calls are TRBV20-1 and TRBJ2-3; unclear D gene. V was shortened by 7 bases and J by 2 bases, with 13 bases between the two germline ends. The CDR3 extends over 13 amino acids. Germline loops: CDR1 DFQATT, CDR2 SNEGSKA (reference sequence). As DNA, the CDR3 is TGCAGTGTTGATCGCGGAATCACAGATACGCAGTATTTT. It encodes CSVDRGITDTQYF.